This TCR beta chain was observed in a study of control samples from healthy donors and cancer patients. The data were produced by immunoSEQ multiplex PCR, yet TCRdb's version contains in-frame clones alone and is incomplete. Of over 80,000 clones listed, around 81% were seen once; the top ten hold 15% to 20%. Trimming took off 4 bases at V and 6 bases at J, with 18 bases between the two ends. The CDR3 contains 15 residues. Germline loops: CDR1 MDHEN, CDR2 SYDVKM. This receptor was taken from a young man in good health. Sample: blood. The chain couples TRBV28 to TRBJ1-2; weak D call: TRBD1 (5 bases). CDR3 in amino acids: CASSSRGRDGNGYTF. As DNA, the CDR3 is TGTGCCAGCAGTTCAAGGGGCAGGGACGGAAATGGCTACACCTTC.